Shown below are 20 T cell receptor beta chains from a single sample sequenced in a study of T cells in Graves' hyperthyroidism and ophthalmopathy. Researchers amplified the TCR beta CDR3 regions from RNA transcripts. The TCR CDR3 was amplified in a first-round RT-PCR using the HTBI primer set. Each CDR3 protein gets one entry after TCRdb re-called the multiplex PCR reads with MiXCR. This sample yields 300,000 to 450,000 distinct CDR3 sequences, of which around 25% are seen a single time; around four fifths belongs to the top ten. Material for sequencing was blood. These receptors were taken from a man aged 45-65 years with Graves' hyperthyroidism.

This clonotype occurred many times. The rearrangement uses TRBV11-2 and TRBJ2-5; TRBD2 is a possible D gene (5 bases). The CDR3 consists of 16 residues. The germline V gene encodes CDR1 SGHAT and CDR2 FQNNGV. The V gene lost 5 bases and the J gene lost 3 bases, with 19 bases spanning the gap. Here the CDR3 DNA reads TGTGCCAGCAGCCCCCTTCGCGGTCGGACTGAAGAGACCCAGTACTTC. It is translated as CASSPLRGRTEETQYF.

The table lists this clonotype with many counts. The CDR3 reads CSASPSGRAPGELFF. In nucleotides, the CDR3 is TGCAGTGCTAGTCCGAGCGGGAGGGCCCCCGGGGAGCTGTTTTTT. This chain connects TRBV20-1 to TRBJ2-2; 10 bases fit TRBD2. The CDR3 is made up of 15 amino acids. Germline V gene sequence: CDR1 DFQATT, CDR2 SNEGSKA (reference sequence). V shed 3 bases, J shed 6 bases, and the junction held 7 bases outside the gene matches.

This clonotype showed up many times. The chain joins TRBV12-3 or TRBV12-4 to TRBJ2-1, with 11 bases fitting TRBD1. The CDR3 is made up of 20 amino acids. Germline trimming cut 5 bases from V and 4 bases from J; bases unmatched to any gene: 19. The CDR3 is CASSNRDRGFMREGYNEQFF. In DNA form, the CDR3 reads TGTGCCAGCAGTAACCGGGACAGGGGGTTTATGCGGGAAGGTTACAATGAGCAGTTCTTC.

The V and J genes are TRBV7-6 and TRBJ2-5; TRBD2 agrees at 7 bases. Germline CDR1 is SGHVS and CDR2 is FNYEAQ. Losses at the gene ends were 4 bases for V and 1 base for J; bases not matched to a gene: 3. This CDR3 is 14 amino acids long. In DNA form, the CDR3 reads TGTGCCAGCAGCTCGGGAGGCAGCCAAGAGACCCAGTACTTC. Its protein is CASSSGGSQETQYF.

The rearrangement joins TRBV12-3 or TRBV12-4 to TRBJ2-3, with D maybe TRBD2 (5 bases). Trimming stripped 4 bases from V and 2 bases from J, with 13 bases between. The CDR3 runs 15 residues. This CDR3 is CASSWSEVPTDTQYF. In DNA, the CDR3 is TGTGCCAGCAGTTGGTCGGAGGTCCCCACAGATACGCAGTATTTT.

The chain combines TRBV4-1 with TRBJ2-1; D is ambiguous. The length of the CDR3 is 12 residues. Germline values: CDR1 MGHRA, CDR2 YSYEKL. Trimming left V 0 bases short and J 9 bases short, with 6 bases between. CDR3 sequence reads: CASSQDWVEQFF. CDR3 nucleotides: TGCGCCAGCAGCCAAGACTGGGTTGAGCAGTTCTTC.

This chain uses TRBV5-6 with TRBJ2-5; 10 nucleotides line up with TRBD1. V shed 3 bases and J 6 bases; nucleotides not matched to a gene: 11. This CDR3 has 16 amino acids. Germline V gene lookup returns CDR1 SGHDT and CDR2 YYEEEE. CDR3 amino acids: CASSSGPTGGLKTQYF. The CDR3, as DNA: TGTGCCAGCAGCTCGGGTCCGACAGGGGGCTTGAAGACCCAGTACTTC.

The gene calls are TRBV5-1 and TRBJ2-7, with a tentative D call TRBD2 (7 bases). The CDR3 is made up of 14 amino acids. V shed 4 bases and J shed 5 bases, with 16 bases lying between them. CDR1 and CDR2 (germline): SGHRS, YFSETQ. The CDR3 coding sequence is TGCGCCAGCAGCAAGGGACGGGGGGCGGACGAGCAGTACTTC. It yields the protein CASSKGRGADEQYF.

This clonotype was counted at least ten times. CDR3 sequence reads: CASSFIGEIYEQYF. CDR3 sequence (DNA): TGTGCCAGCAGCTTCATTGGCGAGATCTACGAGCAGTACTTC. The gene calls are TRBV7-2 and TRBJ2-7; D uncertain. The CDR3 extends over 14 amino acids. The germline V gene encodes CDR1 SGHTA and CDR2 FQGNSA. Deletions cut 3 bases from V and 3 bases from J, with 12 bases between.

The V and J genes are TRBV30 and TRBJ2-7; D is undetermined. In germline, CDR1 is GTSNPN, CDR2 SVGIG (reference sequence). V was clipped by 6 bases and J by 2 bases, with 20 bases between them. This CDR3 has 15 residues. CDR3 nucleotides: TGTGCCTGTCTGACGGCGGCATCCTCACCCTACGAGCAGTACTTC. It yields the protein CACLTAASSPYEQYF.

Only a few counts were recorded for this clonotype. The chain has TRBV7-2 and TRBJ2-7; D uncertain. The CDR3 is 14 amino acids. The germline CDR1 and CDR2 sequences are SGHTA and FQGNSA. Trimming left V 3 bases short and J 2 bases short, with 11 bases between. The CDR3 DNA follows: TGTGCCAGCAGCTTGGTCGAGGTTACCTACGAGCAGTACTTC. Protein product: CASSLVEVTYEQYF. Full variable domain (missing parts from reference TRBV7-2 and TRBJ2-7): GAGVSQSPSNKVTEKGKDVELRCDPISGHTALYWYRQSLGQGLEFLIYFQGNSAPDKSGLPSDRFSAERTGGSVSTLTIQRTQQEDSAVYLCASSLVEVTYEQYFGPGTRLTVT.

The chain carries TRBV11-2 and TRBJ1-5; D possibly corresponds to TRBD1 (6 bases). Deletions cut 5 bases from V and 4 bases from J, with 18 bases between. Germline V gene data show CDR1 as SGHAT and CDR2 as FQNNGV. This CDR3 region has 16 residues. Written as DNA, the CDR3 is TGTGCCAGCAGCCCCACAGGGATCGCAGCAAATCAGCCCCAGCATTTT. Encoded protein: CASSPTGIAANQPQHF.

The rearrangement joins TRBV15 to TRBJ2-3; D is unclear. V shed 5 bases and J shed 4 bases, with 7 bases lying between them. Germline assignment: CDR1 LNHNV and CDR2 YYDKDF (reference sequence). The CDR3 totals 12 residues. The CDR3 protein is CATSVESDTQYF. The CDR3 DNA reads TGTGCCACCAGCGTTGAGTCAGATACGCAGTATTTT.

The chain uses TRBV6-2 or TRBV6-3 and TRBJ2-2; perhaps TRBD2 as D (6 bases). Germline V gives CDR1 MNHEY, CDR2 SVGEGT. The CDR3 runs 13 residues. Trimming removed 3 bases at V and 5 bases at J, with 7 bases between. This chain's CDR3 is CASSYSGTGELFF. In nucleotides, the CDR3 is TGTGCCAGCAGTTATAGCGGAACCGGGGAGCTGTTTTTT.

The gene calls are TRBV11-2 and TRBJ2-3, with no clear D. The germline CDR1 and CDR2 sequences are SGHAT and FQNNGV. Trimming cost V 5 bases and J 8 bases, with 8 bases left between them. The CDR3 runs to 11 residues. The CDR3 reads CASSPLGTQYF. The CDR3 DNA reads TGTGCCAGCAGCCCGTTGGGTACGCAGTATTTT. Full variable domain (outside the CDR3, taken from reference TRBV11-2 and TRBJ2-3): EAGVAQSPRYKIIEKRQSVAFWCNPISGHATLYWYQQILGQGPKLLIQFQNNGVVDDSQLPKDRFSAERLKGVDSTLKIQPAKLEDSAVYLCASSPLGTQYFGPGTRLTVL.

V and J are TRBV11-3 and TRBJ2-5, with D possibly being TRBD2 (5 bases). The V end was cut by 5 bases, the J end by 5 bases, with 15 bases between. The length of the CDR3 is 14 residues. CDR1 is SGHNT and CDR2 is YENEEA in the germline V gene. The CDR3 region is CASSPTTLKETQYF. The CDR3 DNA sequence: TGTGCCAGCAGCCCGACTACCTTAAAGGAGACCCAGTACTTC.

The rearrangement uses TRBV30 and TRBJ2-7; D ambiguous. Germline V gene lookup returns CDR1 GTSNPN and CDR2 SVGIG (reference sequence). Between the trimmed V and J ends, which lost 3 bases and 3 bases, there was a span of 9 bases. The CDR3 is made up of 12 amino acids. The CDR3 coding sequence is TGTGCCTGGAGCAGCCTGCACTACGAGCAGTACTTC. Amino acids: CAWSSLHYEQYF. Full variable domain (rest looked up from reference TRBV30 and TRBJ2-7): SQTIHQWPATLVQPVGSPLSLECTVEGTSNPNLYWYRQAAGRGLQLLFYSVGIGQISSEVPQNLSASRPQDRQFILSSKKLLLSDSGFYLCAWSSLHYEQYFGPGTRLTVT.

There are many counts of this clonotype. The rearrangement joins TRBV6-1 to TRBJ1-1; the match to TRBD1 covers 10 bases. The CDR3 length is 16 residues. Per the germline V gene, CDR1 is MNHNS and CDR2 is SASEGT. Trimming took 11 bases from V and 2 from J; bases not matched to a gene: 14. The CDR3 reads CACSWDRGSRNTEAFF. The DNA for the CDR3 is TGTGCCTGCTCCTGGGACAGGGGATCGCGAAACACTGAAGCTTTCTTT.

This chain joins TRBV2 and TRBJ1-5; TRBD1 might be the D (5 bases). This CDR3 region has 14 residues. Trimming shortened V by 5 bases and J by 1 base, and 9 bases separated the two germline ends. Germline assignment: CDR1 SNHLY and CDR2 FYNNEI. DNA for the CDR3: TGTGCCAGCAGTTACGACAGAAGCAATCAGCCCCAGCATTTT. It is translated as CASSYDRSNQPQHF.

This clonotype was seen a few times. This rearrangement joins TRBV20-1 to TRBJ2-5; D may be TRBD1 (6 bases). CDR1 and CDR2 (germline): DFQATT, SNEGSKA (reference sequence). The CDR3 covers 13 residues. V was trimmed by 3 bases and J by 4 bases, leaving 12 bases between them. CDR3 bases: TGCAGTGCTAGTAGGGGGTCCGGAGAGACCCAGTACTTC. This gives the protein CSASRGSGETQYF.